These 30 T cell receptor beta chains were sequenced from one sample in a study of breast tumors, draining lymph nodes, adjacent tissues. Each CDR3 protein gets one entry after TCRdb re-called the multiplex PCR reads with MiXCR. Of 160,000 or so distinct CDR3 sequences detected, 30% to 35% appear once; the ten largest clones hold around 4%. Samples came from axillary lymph nodes draining the breast cancer. The sequencing input was axillary lymph node tissue. These receptors were obtained from a female donor with breast cancer. Some clones in this sample may be carry-over from other donors' samples.

This clonotype has only a few counts. The V gene is TRBV6-2 or TRBV6-3, the J gene TRBJ1-5; D is ambiguous. Germline V gene data show CDR1 as MNHEY and CDR2 as SVGEGT. Trimming took off 5 bases at V and 2 bases at J, with 19 bases between the two ends. The CDR3 totals 17 residues. The CDR3 loop reads CASSHYSLRVGNQPQHF. The DNA for the CDR3 is TGTGCCAGCAGTCACTACTCCCTGAGGGTAGGCAATCAGCCCCAGCATTTT.

This clonotype was counted between two and nine times. A single base separates this from a much larger clone, so it may be a read error. The chain employs TRBV20-1 and TRBJ2-1; D possibly corresponds to TRBD2 (5 bases). The CDR3 is 14 residues long. Per germline, CDR1 DFQATT and CDR2 SNEGSKA (reference sequence). CDR3 protein: CSAPSEGQYTEQFF. The CDR3 DNA reads TGCAGTGCCCCAAGCGAGGGCCAATACACTGAGCAGTTCTTC.

This clonotype was observed a handful of times. This chain uses TRBV6-6 with TRBJ1-2; weak D call: TRBD1 (5 bases). The CDR3 length is 13 residues. Germline CDR1 and CDR2: MNHNY and SVGAGI (reference sequence). Trimming took off 0 bases at V and 8 bases at J, with 10 bases between the two ends. CDR3 DNA: TGTGCCAGCAGTTACTCGGGAGGGGTCGGCTACACCTTC. This translates into CASSYSGGVGYTF.

This clonotype has at least ten counts. The rearrangement uses TRBV9 and TRBJ2-7, with D tentatively TRBD2 (5 bases). From germline, CDR1 is SGDLS and CDR2 YYNGEE. The CDR3 sequence is 15 residues long. Trimming removed 3 bases at V and 1 base at J, with 14 bases between. Written as DNA, the CDR3 is TGTGCCAGCAGCGCAACCCCGGGATTATCCTACGAGCAGTACTTC. Translation: CASSATPGLSYEQYF.

This clonotype was counted at least ten times. V is TRBV6-2 or TRBV6-3 and J is TRBJ1-6, with D unclear. Germline lookup yields CDR1 MNHEY and CDR2 SVGEGT. The length of the CDR3 is 13 residues. V lost 6 bases, J lost 6 bases, and 9 bases lay in between. CDR3 DNA: TGTGCCAGCAGAGATCCGGTTAATTCACCCCTCCACTTT. This translates into CASRDPVNSPLHF.

In its sample, this clonotype was seen many times. The chain uses TRBV7-8 and TRBJ2-5, with 9 bases identical to TRBD2. The CDR3 covers 18 residues. Germline V gene sequence: CDR1 SGHVS, CDR2 FQNEAQ. V shed 2 bases and J 2 bases; nucleotides not matched to a gene: 12. Here the CDR3 DNA reads TGTGCCAGCAGCTTAATCCGACTAGCGGTAGTGAAGCAAGAGACCCAGTACTTC. As protein: CASSLIRLAVVKQETQYF.

The J gene is TRBJ1-2, the V gene TRBV10-1; possible D gene TRBD1, 6 bases. CDR3 length: 13 residues. The germline V gene encodes CDR1 WNHNN and CDR2 SYGVQD (reference sequence). V was shortened by 6 bases and J by 4 bases, with 12 bases between the two germline ends. The CDR3 coding sequence is TGCGCCAGCAGAGGGGGGTGGCCCTATGGCTACACCTTC. Protein product: CASRGGWPYGYTF.

In regard to this clonotype: A much larger clone lies a single base off, so this may be a read error. The genes are TRBV5-1 and TRBJ2-4, with D possibly TRBD1 on 7 matching bases. Germline CDR1 is SGHRS and CDR2 is YFSETQ. The CDR3 length is 14 residues. The CDR3 sequence is CAGSAGTAGNIQYF. CDR3 coding DNA: TGCGCCGGCAGCGCGGGGACAGCGGGAAACATTCAGTACTTC.

This clonotype was seen a handful of times. This sequence joins TRBV6-1 and TRBJ2-2; the match to TRBD2 covers 12 bases. V lost 10 bases to trimming and J lost 4 bases; unmatched junction nucleotides: 7. Germline loops: CDR1 MNHNS, CDR2 SASEGT. The CDR3 is made up of 15 amino acids. The CDR3 DNA reads TGTGCCATTCGACTAGCGGGGGCCCCCACCGGGGAGCTGTTTTTT. It encodes CAIRLAGAPTGELFF.

This clonotype showed up many times. Compared with germline, one end of the junction differs, possibly owing to a read error. The chain has TRBV3-1 and TRBJ2-1; 10 bases match TRBD2. CDR3 length: 15 amino acids. CDR1 is LGHDT, CDR2 YNNKEL, per germline (reference sequence). The CDR3 region has the DNA TGTGCCAGCATCCAAATAGCGGGAGGTAAAAATGAGCAGTTCTTC. Protein product: CASIQIAGGKNEQFF.

The chain has TRBV30 and TRBJ2-5; 7 positions agree with TRBD2. This CDR3 spans 13 amino acids. The trim removed 2 bases at V and 4 bases at J, leaving 4 bases unmatched. Germline V CDR1 and CDR2: GTSNPN, SVGIG (reference sequence). Written as DNA, the CDR3 is TGTGCCTGGAGTCCCGGGAGGCGAGAGACCCAGTACTTC. Translated: CAWSPGRRETQYF.

The CDR3 is CASSSGTGGRGTQYF. CDR3 nucleotide sequence: TGTGCCAGCAGCTCCGGGACAGGAGGGCGAGGGACCCAGTACTTC. The gene calls are TRBV12-3 or TRBV12-4 and TRBJ2-5, with TRBD1 matching 8 bases. The CDR3 covers 15 residues. V dropped 6 bases and J dropped 7; count of bases not matched to a gene: 13.

There are many counts of this clonotype. The genes are TRBV20-1 and TRBJ1-3, with TRBD1 identical over 7 bases. Germline V gene sequence: CDR1 DFQATT, CDR2 SNEGSKA (reference sequence). The CDR3 has 12 amino acids. The J segment lost 7 bases and the V segment lost 2 bases, leaving 2 bases of the junction unmatched. The CDR3 protein is CSARQGGNTIYF. The DNA of the CDR3 is TGCAGTGCTAGACAGGGGGGCAACACCATATATTTT.

This clonotype was recorded many times. V and J are TRBV20-1 and TRBJ2-7, with 8 bases that match TRBD2. There are 13 residues in the CDR3. Germline trimming cut 6 bases from V and 0 bases from J; bases unmatched to any gene: 4. Germline V gene lookup returns CDR1 DFQATT and CDR2 SNEGSKA (reference sequence). The DNA for the CDR3 is TGCAGTGCACGAGCGGGAGACTCCTACGAGCAGTACTTC. Its protein is CSARAGDSYEQYF.

This clonotype was counted at least ten times. The J gene is TRBJ1-6, the V gene TRBV27; tentatively, D is TRBD1 (5 bases). With 3 bases removed from V and 4 bases from J, the gap between germline ends came to 19 bases. The CDR3 consists of 18 residues. CDR1 and CDR2 from the germline V gene are MNHEY and SMNVEV (reference sequence). The CDR3, as DNA: TGTGCCAGCAGTTTGAGGGGTTCGAGGGGCACGTATAATTCACCCCTCCACTTT. Residues: CASSLRGSRGTYNSPLHF.

Concerning this clonotype: This may be a read error, as it is one base from a much larger clone. CDR3 amino acids: CASSFGGLGNQPQHF. As DNA, the CDR3 is TGTGCCAGCAGTTTCGGGGGGCTGGGCAATCAGCCCCAGCATTTT. The chain uses TRBV12-3 or TRBV12-4 and TRBJ1-5; D is perhaps TRBD1 (6 bases). Between the trimmed V and J ends, which lost 3 bases and 2 bases, there was a span of 11 bases. This CDR3 is built from 15 residues.

This clonotype showed up just a few times. A much bigger clone sits one base away, suggesting this may be a read error. This CDR3 is missing its conserved last phenylalanine or tryptophan, likely due to a read error. The genes are TRBV19 and TRBJ2-6; tentative D call: TRBD2 (6 bases). The germline CDR1 and CDR2 sequences are LNHDA and SQIVND (reference sequence). The V end lost 1 base, the J end lost 3 bases, and 10 bases lay between the germline ends. The CDR3 spans 16 residues. Written as DNA, the CDR3 is TGTGCCAGTAGTATAGCCGGGGGAATTGGGGCCAACGTCCTGACTTCC. This codes for CASSIAGGIGANVLTS.

This clonotype was detected a few times. At one end, the junction sequence differs from germline, possibly due to a read error. The J gene is TRBJ2-7, the V gene TRBV7-8; a possible D gene is TRBD2 (5 bases). The CDR3 covers 15 residues. Germline V CDR1 and CDR2: SGHVS, FQNEAQ. The CDR3 DNA reads as TGTGCCAGCAGCCGAAATATCGGAGGATCCTACGAGCAGCACTTC. It codes for CASSRNIGGSYEQHF.

This clonotype has ten or more counts. This chain joins TRBV25-1 and TRBJ1-6; D gene ambiguous. V was cut by 3 bases and J by 4 bases, with 4 bases left in between. Germline values: CDR1 MGHDK, CDR2 SYGVNS. The CDR3 totals 13 residues. CDR3 residues: CASSDSYNSPLHF. CDR3 in DNA: TGTGCCAGCAGTGACAGTTATAATTCACCCCTCCACTTT.

This clonotype was picked up many times. The chain couples TRBV10-1 to TRBJ2-3; 8 nucleotides match TRBD2. Germline-derived CDR1 and CDR2 are WNHNN and SYGVQD (reference sequence). The CDR3 spans 14 residues. The junction had 3 bases not matched to a gene; V was cut back by 5 bases and J by 2 bases. The chain's CDR3 is CASSRAGVTDTQYF. The CDR3 DNA is TGCGCCAGCAGTAGAGCGGGAGTCACAGATACGCAGTATTTT.

A single count supports this clonotype. The chain combines TRBV10-3 with TRBJ2-6; the match to TRBD2 covers 12 bases. This CDR3 spans 16 amino acids. The V segment lost 4 bases and the J segment 4 bases; nucleotides outside the gene matches: 2. In germline, CDR1 is ENHRY, CDR2 SYGVKD. CDR3 sequence reads: CAISGTSGTGANVLTF. The CDR3 nucleotides read TGTGCCATCAGTGGGACTAGCGGGACCGGGGCCAACGTCCTGACTTTC.

This clonotype was counted ten times or more. The V call is TRBV27, the J call TRBJ2-7; D may match TRBD1 or TRBD2 (5 bases each). This CDR3 is built from 16 residues. Germline CDR1 and CDR2: MNHEY and SMNVEV (reference sequence). Trimming removed 0 bases from V and 4 bases from J, with 16 bases in between. CDR3 in DNA: TGTGCCAGCAGTTTATCCCCGGACTTGAGGGGTTACGAGCAGTACTTC. Amino acid sequence: CASSLSPDLRGYEQYF.

This clonotype came up many times. This rearrangement joins TRBV13 to TRBJ1-6, with a weak D call TRBD1 (6 bases). Germline V gene sequence: CDR1 PRHDT, CDR2 FYEKMQ (reference sequence). Trimming stripped 1 base from V and 8 bases from J, with 21 bases between. The CDR3 has 18 residues. This CDR3 reads CASSLAQLDRSKDSPLHF. CDR3 bases: TGTGCCAGCAGCTTAGCACAACTAGACAGGTCGAAGGATTCACCCCTCCACTTT. Full variable domain (rest looked up from reference TRBV13 and TRBJ1-6): AAGVIQSPRHLIKEKRETATLKCYPIPRHDTVYWYQQGPGQDPQFLISFYEKMQSDKGSIPDRFSAQQFSDYHSELNMSSLELGDSALYFCASSLAQLDRSKDSPLHFGNGTRLTVT.

This clonotype was found many times. The rearrangement joins TRBV6-5 to TRBJ2-1; 8 bases map to TRBD2. The V and J ends lost 5 bases and 8 bases, in that order; junction bases with no gene match: 11. From germline, CDR1 is MNHEY and CDR2 SVGAGI. This CDR3 region has 15 residues. CDR3 nucleotide sequence: TGTGCCAGCAGTCGAAGCGCCGGGGGGGCGGATGAGCAGTTCTTC. It encodes CASSRSAGGADEQFF.

This clonotype was observed many times. The V call is TRBV7-2, the J call TRBJ2-6, with TRBD2 matching 12 bases. The CDR3 is 18 residues long. Trimming took 4 bases from V and 2 from J; bases not matched to a gene: 6. CDR1 is SGHTA, CDR2 FQGNSA, per germline. The CDR3 is CASSSSRLAGAGANVLTF. The CDR3 DNA sequence: TGTGCCAGCAGCTCCAGCAGACTAGCGGGGGCTGGGGCCAACGTCCTGACTTTC.

The V call is TRBV7-3, the J call TRBJ2-3, with D perhaps matching TRBD2 (6 bases). Germline V CDR1 and CDR2: SGHTA, FQGTGA. Trimming left V 5 bases short and J 2 bases short, with 17 bases between. CDR3 length: 16 amino acids. CDR3 sequence (DNA): TGTGCCAGCAGCCTCAACCCGGGACTCCTCACAGATACGCAGTATTTT. Its translation: CASSLNPGLLTDTQYF. The full variable domain, with the rest looked up from reference TRBV7-3 and TRBJ2-3, is GAGVSQTPSNKVTEKGKYVELRCDPISGHTALYWYRQSLGQGPEFLIYFQGTGAADDSGLPNDRFFAVRPEGSVSTLKIQRTERGDSAVYLCASSLNPGLLTDTQYFGPGTRLTVL.

This clonotype was detected many times. The rearrangement joins TRBV4-1 to TRBJ2-7; D possibly uses TRBD1 or TRBD2 (5 bases each). V lost 3 bases, J lost 2 bases, and 11 bases lay in between. CDR1 and CDR2 (germline): MGHRA, YSYEKL. The CDR3 contains 14 residues. CDR3 bases: TGCGCCAGCAGCCACATCGGGACCGCCTACGAGCAGTACTTC. Translation: CASSHIGTAYEQYF.

Worth noting for this clonotype: The junction departs from the called germline gene at one end, perhaps through a read error. The rearrangement joins TRBV7-2 to TRBJ2-1; 8 bases line up with TRBD2. There are 15 residues in the CDR3. Germline loops: CDR1 SGHTA, CDR2 FQGNSA. The CDR3 DNA sequence: TGTGCCAGCAGCTTGGAGCGGGGGAGGGGGAATGAGCAGCCCTTC. Translated, it gives CASSLERGRGNEQPF.

In its sample, this clonotype was seen many times. V and J are TRBV6-5 and TRBJ1-6; weak D call: TRBD1 (5 bases). Per the germline V gene, CDR1 is MNHEY and CDR2 is SVGAGI. The CDR3 is 15 amino acids. Between the trimmed V and J ends, which lost 2 bases and 8 bases, there was a span of 13 bases. The CDR3 DNA follows: TGTGCCAGCAGTTACGGGGGGTTCCTTGATTCACCCCTCCACTTT. This translates into CASSYGGFLDSPLHF.

The gene calls are TRBV12-3 or TRBV12-4 and TRBJ1-5, with unresolved D. Between the trimmed V and J ends, which lost 1 base and 12 bases, there was a span of 7 bases. This CDR3 region has 11 residues. DNA for the CDR3: TGTGCCAGCAGTTTAGGGCATAACCAGCATTTT. Its protein product is CASSLGHNQHF.